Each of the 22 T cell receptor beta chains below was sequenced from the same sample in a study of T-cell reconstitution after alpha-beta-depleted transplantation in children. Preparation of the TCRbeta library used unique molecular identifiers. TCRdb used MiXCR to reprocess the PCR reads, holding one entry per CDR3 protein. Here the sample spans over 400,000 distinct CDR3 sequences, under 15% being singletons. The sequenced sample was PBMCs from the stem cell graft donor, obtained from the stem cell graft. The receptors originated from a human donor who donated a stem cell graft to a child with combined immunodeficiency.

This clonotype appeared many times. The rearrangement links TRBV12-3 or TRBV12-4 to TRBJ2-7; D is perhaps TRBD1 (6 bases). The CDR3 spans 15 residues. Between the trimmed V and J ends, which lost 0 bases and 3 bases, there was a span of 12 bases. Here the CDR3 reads CASSLAQNRDYEQYF. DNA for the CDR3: TGTGCCAGCAGTTTAGCGCAAAACAGGGACTACGAGCAGTACTTC.

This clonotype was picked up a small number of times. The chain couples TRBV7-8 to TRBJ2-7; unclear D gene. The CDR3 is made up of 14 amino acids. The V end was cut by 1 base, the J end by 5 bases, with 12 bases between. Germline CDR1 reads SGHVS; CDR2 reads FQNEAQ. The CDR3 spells CASSLVGLLDEQYF. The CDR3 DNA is TGTGCCAGCAGCTTAGTTGGCCTCCTCGACGAGCAGTACTTC.

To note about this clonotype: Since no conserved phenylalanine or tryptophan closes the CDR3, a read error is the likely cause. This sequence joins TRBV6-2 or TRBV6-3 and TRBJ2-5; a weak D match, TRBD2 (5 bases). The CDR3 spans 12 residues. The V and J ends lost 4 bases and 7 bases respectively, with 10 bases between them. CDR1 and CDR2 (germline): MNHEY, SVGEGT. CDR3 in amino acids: CASSLLVGTQYC. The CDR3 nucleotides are TGTGCCAGCAGTTTACTAGTTGGGACCCAGTACTGC.

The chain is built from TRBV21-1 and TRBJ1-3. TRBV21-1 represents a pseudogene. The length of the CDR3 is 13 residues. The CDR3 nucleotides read TGTGCCAGCAGCAAAGCTGGGGTCGGCACCATATATTTT. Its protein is CASSKAGVGTIYF.

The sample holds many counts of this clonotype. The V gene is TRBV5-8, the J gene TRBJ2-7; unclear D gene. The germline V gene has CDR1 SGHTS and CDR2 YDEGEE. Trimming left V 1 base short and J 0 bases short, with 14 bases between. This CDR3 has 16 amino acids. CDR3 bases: TGTGCCAGCAGCTTGAAAGGGTGGCGGAGCTCCTACGAGCAGTACTTC. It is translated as CASSLKGWRSSYEQYF.

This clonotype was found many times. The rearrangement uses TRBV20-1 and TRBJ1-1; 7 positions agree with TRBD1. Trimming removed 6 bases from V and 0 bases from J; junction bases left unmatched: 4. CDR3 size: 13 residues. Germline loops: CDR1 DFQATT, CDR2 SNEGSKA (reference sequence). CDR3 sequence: CSASTGVNTEAFF. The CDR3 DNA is TGCAGTGCATCAACAGGGGTGAACACTGAAGCTTTCTTT.

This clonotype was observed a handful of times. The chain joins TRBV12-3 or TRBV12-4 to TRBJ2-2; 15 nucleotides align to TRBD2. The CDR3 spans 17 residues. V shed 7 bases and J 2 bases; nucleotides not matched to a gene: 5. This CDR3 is CASIGLAGGPNTGELFF. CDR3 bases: TGTGCCAGCATTGGACTAGCGGGAGGGCCCAACACCGGGGAGCTGTTTTTT.

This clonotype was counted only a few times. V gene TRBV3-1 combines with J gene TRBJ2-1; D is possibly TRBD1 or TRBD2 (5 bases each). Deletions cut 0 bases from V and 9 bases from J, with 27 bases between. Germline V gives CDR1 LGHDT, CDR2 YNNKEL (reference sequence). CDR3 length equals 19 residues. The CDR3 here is CASSQDGWGSAKVGGEQFF. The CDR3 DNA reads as TGTGCCAGCAGCCAAGATGGGTGGGGTAGCGCCAAGGTTGGGGGTGAGCAGTTCTTC.

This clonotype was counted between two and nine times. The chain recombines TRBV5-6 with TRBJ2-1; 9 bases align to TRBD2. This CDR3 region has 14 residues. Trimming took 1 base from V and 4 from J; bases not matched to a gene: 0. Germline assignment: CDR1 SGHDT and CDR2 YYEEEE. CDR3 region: CASSLLAGYNEQFF. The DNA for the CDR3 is TGTGCCAGCAGCTTGCTAGCGGGGTACAATGAGCAGTTCTTC.

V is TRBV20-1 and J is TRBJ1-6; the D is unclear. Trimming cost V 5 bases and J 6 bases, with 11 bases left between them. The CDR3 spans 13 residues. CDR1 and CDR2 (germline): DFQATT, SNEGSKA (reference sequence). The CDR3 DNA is TGCAGTGCTCAGGCCGTCGTTAATTCACCCCTCCACTTT. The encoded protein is CSAQAVVNSPLHF.

As DNA, the CDR3 is TGTGCCAGCAGCTTTTTTGCGGGAGTTAGGGATACGCAGTATTTT. It encodes CASSFFAGVRDTQYF. The chain combines TRBV7-3 with TRBJ2-3; TRBD2 matches at 7 bases. The CDR3 spans 15 residues. Germline V gene data show CDR1 as SGHTA and CDR2 as FQGTGA. V was clipped by 3 bases and J by 6 bases; unmatched bases: 9.

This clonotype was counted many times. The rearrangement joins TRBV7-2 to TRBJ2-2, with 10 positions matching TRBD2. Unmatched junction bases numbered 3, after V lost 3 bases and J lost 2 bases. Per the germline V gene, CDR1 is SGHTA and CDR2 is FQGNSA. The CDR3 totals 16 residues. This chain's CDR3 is CASSFPSGRNTGELFF. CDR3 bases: TGTGCCAGCAGCTTCCCTAGCGGGAGAAACACCGGGGAGCTGTTTTTT.

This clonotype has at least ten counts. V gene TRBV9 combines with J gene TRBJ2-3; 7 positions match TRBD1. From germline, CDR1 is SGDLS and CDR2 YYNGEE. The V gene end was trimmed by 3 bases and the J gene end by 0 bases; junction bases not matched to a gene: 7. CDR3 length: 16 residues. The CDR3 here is CASSGYRGRSTDTQYF. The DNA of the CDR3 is TGTGCCAGCAGCGGCTACAGGGGTCGTAGCACAGATACGCAGTATTTT. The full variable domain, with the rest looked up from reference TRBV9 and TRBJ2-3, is DSGVTQTPKHLITATGQRVTLRCSPRSGDLSVYWYQQSLDQGLQFLIQYYNGEERAKGNILERFSAQQFPDLHSELNLSSLELGDSALYFCASSGYRGRSTDTQYFGPGTRLTVL.

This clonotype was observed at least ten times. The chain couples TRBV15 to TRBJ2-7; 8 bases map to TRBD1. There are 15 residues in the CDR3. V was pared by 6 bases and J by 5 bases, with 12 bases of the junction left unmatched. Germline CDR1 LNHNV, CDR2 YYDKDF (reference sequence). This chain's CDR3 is CATSRSQGVVNEQYF. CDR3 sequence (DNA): TGTGCCACCAGTCGCTCACAGGGGGTAGTCAACGAGCAGTACTTC.

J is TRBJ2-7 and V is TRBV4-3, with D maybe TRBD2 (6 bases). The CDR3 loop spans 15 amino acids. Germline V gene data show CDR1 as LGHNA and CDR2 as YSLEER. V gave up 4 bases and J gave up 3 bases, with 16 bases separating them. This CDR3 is CASSPGLSQIYEQYF. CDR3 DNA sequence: TGCGCCAGCAGCCCGGGACTGTCCCAAATCTACGAGCAGTACTTC.

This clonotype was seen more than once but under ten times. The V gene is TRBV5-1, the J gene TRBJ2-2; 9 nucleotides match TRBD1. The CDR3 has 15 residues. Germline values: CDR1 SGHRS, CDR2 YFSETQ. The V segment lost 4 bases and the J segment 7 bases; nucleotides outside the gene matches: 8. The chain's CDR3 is CASSLWTGEDGELFF. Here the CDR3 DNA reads TGCGCCAGCAGCCTGTGGACAGGGGAAGACGGGGAGCTGTTTTTT.

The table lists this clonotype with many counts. The CDR3 reads CATGTGPSEQFF. The CDR3 coding sequence is TGTGCCACCGGAACGGGCCCCTCTGAGCAGTTCTTC. The chain combines TRBV24-1 with TRBJ2-1; D is unresolved. Germline CDR1 is KGHDR and CDR2 is SFDVKD. V lost 9 bases and J lost 9, with 14 bases in between. The CDR3 length is 12 residues.

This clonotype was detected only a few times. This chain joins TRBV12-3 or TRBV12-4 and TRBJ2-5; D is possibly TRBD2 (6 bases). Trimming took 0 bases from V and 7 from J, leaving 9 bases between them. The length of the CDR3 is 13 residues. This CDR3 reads CASSLASEGTQYF. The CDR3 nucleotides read TGTGCCAGCAGTTTAGCCTCGGAGGGGACCCAGTACTTC.

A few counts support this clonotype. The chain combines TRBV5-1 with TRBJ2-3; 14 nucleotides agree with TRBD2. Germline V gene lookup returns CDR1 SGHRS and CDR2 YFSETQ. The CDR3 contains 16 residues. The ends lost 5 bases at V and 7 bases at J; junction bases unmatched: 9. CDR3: CASRYGLAGGPYTQYF. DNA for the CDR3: TGCGCCAGCAGATACGGACTAGCGGGAGGTCCATATACGCAGTATTTT.

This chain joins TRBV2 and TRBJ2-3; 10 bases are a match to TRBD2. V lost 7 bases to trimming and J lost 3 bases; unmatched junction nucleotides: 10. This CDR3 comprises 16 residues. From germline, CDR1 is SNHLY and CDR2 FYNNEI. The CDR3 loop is CASTSAGGLWTDTQYF. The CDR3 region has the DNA TGTGCCAGCACGTCAGCGGGAGGGCTGTGGACAGATACGCAGTATTTT.

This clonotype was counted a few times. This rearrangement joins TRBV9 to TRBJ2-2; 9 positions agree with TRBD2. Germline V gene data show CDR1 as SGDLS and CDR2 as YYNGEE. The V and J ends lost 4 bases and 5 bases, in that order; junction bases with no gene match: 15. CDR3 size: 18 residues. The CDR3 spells CASSNGDVSGSWTGELFF. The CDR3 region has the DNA TGTGCCAGCAGCAACGGGGATGTTAGCGGGAGTTGGACCGGGGAGCTGTTTTTT.

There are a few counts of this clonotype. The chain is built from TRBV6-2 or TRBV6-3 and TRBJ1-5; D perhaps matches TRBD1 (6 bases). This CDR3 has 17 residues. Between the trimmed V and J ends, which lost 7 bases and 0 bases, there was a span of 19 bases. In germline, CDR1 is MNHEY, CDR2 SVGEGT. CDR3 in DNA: TGTGCCAGCACCAGACTGTCGGGGGGGGCTAGCAATCAGCCCCAGCATTTT. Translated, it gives CASTRLSGGASNQPQHF.